These 15 T cell receptor beta chains were sequenced from one sample in a study of vaccination and CD4 T cells after COVID-19 (dated by TCRdb to between 2022 and 2023). The library was built by means of PCR. The sequencer listed for this sample is Illumina iSeq 100. DNA from cultured CD4+ T cells underwent TCR sequencing with the Oncomine TCR Beta short-read assay at the Johns Hopkins FTIC core. TCRdb handled the public reads itself, with Q25 trimming in fastp and clone calling in MiXCR, and kept productive beta chains. Under each unique CDR3 protein, matching rows form one entry showing the most common genes and DNA. The sample yields about 9,500 distinct CDR3 sequences; about 60% were counted once. 20% to 30% of the sample rests with the top ten. Antigens of these TCRs are unknown. The sample's treatment or condition label, in plain terms: approximately 9-day PBMC culture with coronavirus spike peptide pools or control peptides (ViraFEST assay).

Sequenced input: CD4+ T cells from blood, cultured in vitro. Source of these receptors: a human donor who had recovered from COVID-19.

The V and J genes are TRBV19 and TRBJ1-1; the match to TRBD1 covers 9 bases. The V gene end was trimmed by 9 bases and the J gene end by 1 base; junction bases not matched to a gene: 6. The CDR3 is 14 amino acids. CDR1 is LNHDA, CDR2 SQIVND, per germline (reference sequence). The CDR3 DNA sequence: TGTGCCAGCGGGACAGGGCTCTCGAACACTGAAGCTTTCTTT. As protein: CASGTGLSNTEAFF.

In its sample, this clonotype was seen once. The J gene is TRBJ2-1, the V gene TRBV20-1; 7 bases match TRBD2. Unmatched junction bases numbered 13, after V lost 3 bases and J lost 8 bases. The CDR3 sequence is 15 residues long. The germline CDR1 and CDR2 sequences are DFQATT and SNEGSKA (reference sequence). The CDR3 bases are TGCAGTGCTAGGACCGGGACTACCTCAGTCGATGAGCAGTTCTTC. Its translation is CSARTGTTSVDEQFF.

The genes are TRBV7-9 and TRBJ2-1, with D perhaps matching TRBD1 or TRBD2 (7 bases each). From germline, CDR1 is SEHNR and CDR2 FQNEAQ (reference sequence). The CDR3 spans 18 residues. Trimming pared 1 base from V and 7 bases from J, leaving 23 bases between. CDR3 loop: CASSLGQGLGGRINEQFF. The CDR3 coding sequence is TGTGCCAGCAGCTTAGGACAGGGTCTCGGCGGGAGAATAAATGAGCAGTTCTTC.

J is TRBJ1-1 and V is TRBV30; D uncertain. V was pared by 2 bases and J by 3 bases, with 13 bases between. This CDR3 region has 14 residues. CDR1 and CDR2 from the germline V gene are GTSNPN and SVGIG (reference sequence). The DNA of the CDR3 is TGTGCCTGGAGTCCAGTCTCGCTGGACACTGAAGCTTTCTTT. Encoded protein: CAWSPVSLDTEAFF.

The J gene is TRBJ2-6, the V gene TRBV28; 7 positions agree with TRBD2. Trimming cost V 6 bases and J 2 bases; bases outside gene matches: 4. The CDR3 totals 15 residues. Germline V gene lookup returns CDR1 MDHEN and CDR2 SYDVKM. The CDR3 sequence is CASRVGGAGANVLTF. CDR3 DNA: TGTGCCAGCAGGGTTGGGGGGGCTGGGGCCAACGTCCTGACTTTC.

This clonotype has just a few counts. The chain employs TRBV2 and TRBJ2-5, with 10 bases fitting TRBD2. Trimming at V came to 0 bases and at J to 13 bases, leaving 11 bases not matched to a gene. The CDR3 has 15 residues. Germline CDR1 and CDR2: SNHLY and FYNNEI. The DNA of the CDR3 is TGTGCCAGCAGTGAAGCGCTTAGTACTAGCGGGGCCCGGTACTTC. Translated, it gives CASSEALSTSGARYF.

CDR3 sequence reads: CASSSTISSYNEQFF. For the CDR3, the DNA is TGTGCCAGCAGCTCGACTATAAGCTCCTACAATGAGCAGTTCTTC. The chain uses TRBV7-6 and TRBJ2-1; a weak D match, TRBD2 (5 bases). The CDR3 is 15 residues long. Per the germline V gene, CDR1 is SGHVS and CDR2 is FNYEAQ. Deletions cut 4 bases from V and 0 bases from J, with 10 bases between.

With respect to this clonotype: One end of the junction fails to match germline, which may point to a read error. The chain couples TRBV7-2 to TRBJ2-5, with D unresolved. CDR1 is SGHTA, CDR2 FQGNSA, per germline. There are 14 residues in the CDR3. The CDR3 nucleotides read TGTGCCAGCAGCTCGGCCCCGAGTCGAGAGGCCCAGTACTTC. Protein: CASSSAPSREAQYF.

The chain uses TRBV10-3 and TRBJ1-2; D unresolved. The length of the CDR3 is 15 residues. Germline assignment: CDR1 ENHRY and CDR2 SYGVKD. V was trimmed by 4 bases and J by 3 bases, leaving 15 bases between them. CDR3 DNA sequence: TGTGCCATCAGTGGTACGGGTAACAAGGACTATGGCTACACCTTC. Its translation: CAISGTGNKDYGYTF.

The chain carries TRBV11-3 and TRBJ2-3; D is perhaps TRBD1 (5 bases). With 3 bases removed from V and 3 bases from J, the gap between germline ends came to 10 bases. The CDR3 is 14 residues long. Germline V gene lookup returns CDR1 SGHNT and CDR2 YENEEA. In DNA, the CDR3 is TGTGCCAGCAGCTTTCACACAGGAACAGATACGCAGTATTTT. Translating gives CASSFHTGTDTQYF.

This chain uses TRBV28 with TRBJ1-5; D is unclear. This CDR3 region has 14 residues. Germline V gene data show CDR1 as MDHEN and CDR2 as SYDVKM. V was pared by 6 bases and J by 10 bases, with 19 bases between. The CDR3 loop reads CASSDRRSSSPQHF. The CDR3 nucleotides read TGTGCCAGCAGCGATCGGCGGTCTTCGTCTCCCCAGCATTTT.

V usage is TRBV10-3 and J usage is TRBJ1-3, with a possible D match to TRBD1 (5 bases). Per the germline V gene, CDR1 is ENHRY and CDR2 is SYGVKD. V was clipped by 3 bases and J by 0 bases, with 6 bases between them. The CDR3 is 14 residues long. Here the CDR3 reads CAISEGDSGNTIYF. The DNA for the CDR3 is TGTGCCATCAGTGAAGGGGACTCTGGAAACACCATATATTTT.

Written as DNA, the CDR3 is TGTGCCATCAGTGAAACTAGCGGGAAAGAGCAGTACTTC. Amino acid sequence: CAISETSGKEQYF. The chain carries TRBV10-3 and TRBJ2-7, with 10 bases matching TRBD2. The V and J ends lost 3 bases and 7 bases, in that order; junction bases with no gene match: 3. In germline, CDR1 is ENHRY, CDR2 SYGVKD. The CDR3 totals 13 residues.

The chain has TRBV5-1 and TRBJ2-7, with D unresolved. Trimming shortened V by 0 bases and J by 3 bases, and 7 bases separated the two germline ends. The CDR3 is 13 residues long. From germline, CDR1 is SGHRS and CDR2 YFSETQ. CDR3 sequence (DNA): TGCGCCAGCAGCTTGGACACCCTCTACGAGCAGTACTTC. It specifies CASSLDTLYEQYF.

This clonotype was found a few times. V gene TRBV7-2 combines with J gene TRBJ2-2, with a tentative D call TRBD2 (6 bases). V shed 2 bases and J shed 5 bases, with 15 bases lying between them. This CDR3 has 16 amino acids. In germline, CDR1 is SGHTA, CDR2 FQGNSA. CDR3: CASSLRFGDSTGELFF. The CDR3 DNA reads as TGTGCCAGCAGCTTAAGGTTCGGGGACTCGACCGGGGAGCTGTTTTTT.